The 22 T cell receptor beta chains given below trace back to one sample, sequenced in a study of cytomegalovirus exposure and HLA in healthy donors. Primers included in the PCR were 60 Vbeta and 13 Jbeta primers. TCRdb keeps only in-frame clones here, not all; method: immunoSEQ multiplex PCR. Of 200,000 to 250,000 clones listed, more than 75% were seen once; the top ten hold 1.3%. Sequencing was carried out using PBMCs. The receptors come from a human donor in good health.

The chain is built from TRBV2 and TRBJ2-3, with D perhaps TRBD1 (6 bases). The CDR3 consists of 15 residues. V lost 5 bases, J lost 4 bases, and 16 bases lay in between. Germline loops: CDR1 SNHLY, CDR2 FYNNEI. CDR3 sequence reads: CASSRDIYRADTQYF. DNA of the CDR3: TGTGCCAGCAGTCGGGACATCTACCGGGCAGATACGCAGTATTTT.

The rearrangement joins TRBV11-2 to TRBJ2-5; TRBD2 matches 14 bases. In germline, CDR1 is SGHAT, CDR2 FQNNGV. The ends lost 5 bases at V and 0 bases at J; junction bases unmatched: 11. The CDR3 totals 19 residues. CDR3 DNA sequence: TGTGCCAGCAGCGGGTGGACTAGCGGGAGGAAGGGGGACCAAGAGACCCAGTACTTC. It is translated as CASSGWTSGRKGDQETQYF.

This chain connects TRBV28 to TRBJ2-3; D gene uncertain. This CDR3 comprises 13 residues. The germline V and J ends were trimmed by 3 bases and 6 bases, with 10 bases remaining between them. Germline CDR1 and CDR2: MDHEN and SYDVKM. This chain's CDR3 is CASSFSNGDTQYF. CDR3 nucleotide sequence: TGTGCCAGCAGTTTTTCCAACGGGGATACGCAGTATTTT.

The V and J genes are TRBV6-6 and TRBJ1-1, with no clear D. Germline CDR1 reads MNHNY; CDR2 reads SVGAGI (reference sequence). V was pared by 1 base and J by 1 base, with 10 bases between. The CDR3 runs to 15 residues. The CDR3 DNA is TGTGCCAGCAGTTACTTGGCAGGCTGGAACACTGAAGCTTTCTTT. Residues: CASSYLAGWNTEAFF.

This clone appeared a few times. The chain combines TRBV28 with TRBJ1-5; a possible D gene is TRBD1 (5 bases). The CDR3 extends over 16 amino acids. Trimming pared 8 bases from V and 2 bases from J, leaving 19 bases between. Looked up from germline, CDR1 is MDHEN and CDR2 is SYDVKM. The CDR3 nucleotides are TGTGCCAGCTGGCAGGCGCTGGTGGGGCGCAATCAGCCCCAGCATTTT. Translated, it gives CASWQALVGRNQPQHF.

This clone appeared once. This chain joins TRBV29-1 and TRBJ2-2; TRBD1 is a possible D gene (6 bases). The CDR3 loop spans 14 amino acids. V lost 4 bases and J lost 1, with 10 bases in between. Germline loops: CDR1 SQVTM, CDR2 ANQGSEA. CDR3 nucleotide sequence: TGCAGCGTTGCCCGACAGGTGAACACCGGGGAGCTGTTTTTT. Residues: CSVARQVNTGELFF.

This chain connects TRBV19 to TRBJ2-5; TRBD1 is a possible D gene (6 bases). V was cut by 7 bases and J by 2 bases, with 14 bases left in between. The CDR3 runs to 14 residues. From germline, CDR1 is LNHDA and CDR2 SQIVND (reference sequence). CDR3 nucleotide sequence: TGTGCCAGTAACGGAGGACAGATACAAGAGACCCAGTACTTC. Amino acids: CASNGGQIQETQYF.

This chain links TRBV11-2 with TRBJ2-5; possible D gene TRBD1, 6 bases. Germline loops: CDR1 SGHAT, CDR2 FQNNGV. Trimming left V 0 bases short and J 5 bases short, with 16 bases between. The CDR3 sequence is 16 residues long. CDR3 bases: TGTGCCAGCAGCTTAGAGGTGGGGGCGCCCATGGAGACCCAGTACTTC. Translation gives CASSLEVGAPMETQYF.

The chain recombines TRBV9 with TRBJ2-7; 11 nucleotides match TRBD2. The J segment lost 6 bases and the V segment lost 3 bases, leaving 8 bases of the junction unmatched. This CDR3 is 15 amino acids long. CDR1 and CDR2 from the germline V gene are SGDLS and YYNGEE. In nucleotides, the CDR3 is TGTGCCAGCAGCGCCTCTAGCGGGAGGCCCCTCGAGCAGTACTTC. The encoded protein is CASSASSGRPLEQYF.

The chain recombines TRBV2 with TRBJ2-7; tentatively, D is TRBD1 (5 bases). The germline V gene encodes CDR1 SNHLY and CDR2 FYNNEI. The V gene lost 9 bases and the J gene lost 1 base, with 19 bases spanning the gap. This CDR3 is built from 15 residues. The CDR3, as DNA: TGTGCCAGTCCCCCCGAGGCACAGGAGTCCTACGAGCAGTACTTC. It codes for CASPPEAQESYEQYF.

There are a few counts of this clone. The chain couples TRBV18 to TRBJ1-3; 7 nucleotides agree with TRBD1. The length of the CDR3 is 17 residues. The germline V gene encodes CDR1 KGHSH and CDR2 LQKENI. The V segment lost 4 bases and the J segment 4 bases; nucleotides outside the gene matches: 13. The CDR3 DNA follows: TGTGCCAGCTCACTACGGGAAACAGGGGATTGGGGAAACACCATATATTTT. It yields the protein CASSLRETGDWGNTIYF.

V and J are TRBV21-1 and TRBJ2-7; the DNA was not compared with TRBD2, the D call given in the table. TRBV21-1 represents a pseudogene. This CDR3 is built from 15 residues. This CDR3 reads CASSPPYWSSYEQYF. The CDR3 coding sequence is TGTGCCAGCAGCCCCCCCTACTGGTCCTCCTACGAGCAGTACTTC.

The chain combines TRBV5-1 with TRBJ2-1, with TRBD1 identical over 7 bases. The CDR3 is made up of 16 amino acids. The germline CDR1 and CDR2 sequences are SGHRS and YFSETQ. V shed 4 bases, J shed 2 bases, and the junction held 9 bases outside the gene matches. DNA for the CDR3: TGCGCCAGCAGCACGGTGACAGGGACGACCTACAATGAGCAGTTCTTC. Translating it yields CASSTVTGTTYNEQFF.

Regarding this clone: This same CDR3 is encoded by further DNA sequences in the sample. The chain couples TRBV27 to TRBJ2-7; 7 nucleotides match TRBD1. Germline CDR1 is MNHEY and CDR2 is SMNVEV (reference sequence). V shed 5 bases and J 3 bases; nucleotides not matched to a gene: 1. This CDR3 has 12 residues. The CDR3 DNA is TGTGCCAGCAGTCCAGGGGGCTACGAGCAGTACTTC. Translation: CASSPGGYEQYF.

This rearrangement joins TRBV6-6 to TRBJ2-7; 7 nucleotides agree with TRBD1. After removal of 5 bases from V and 2 bases from J, the junction contained 9 bases not matched to a gene. CDR1 and CDR2 from the germline V gene are MNHNY and SVGAGI (reference sequence). The CDR3 is 15 amino acids. CDR3 protein: CASSPSRDSPYEQYF. The DNA of the CDR3 is TGTGCCAGCAGTCCATCGAGGGACAGCCCCTACGAGCAGTACTTC.

The chain carries TRBV13 and TRBJ2-5; the D gene is possibly TRBD1 (10 bases). The J call may be faulty, since TRBJ2-7 better matches the DNA end. The germline CDR1 and CDR2 sequences are PRHDT and FYEKMQ (reference sequence). The CDR3 has 19 residues. The CDR3 protein is CASSYRTGGRTSETYEQYF. CDR3 sequence (DNA): TGTGCCAGCAGCTACAGGACAGGGGGAAGGACTAGCGAAACCTACGAGCAGTACTTC.

The chain combines TRBV27 with TRBJ2-7, with 10 bases fitting TRBD2. The CDR3 spans 16 residues. Germline V gene data show CDR1 as MNHEY and CDR2 as SMNVEV (reference sequence). V lost 2 bases to trimming and J lost 6 bases; unmatched junction nucleotides: 10. This CDR3 is CASSLPSAGGPREQYF. CDR3 sequence (DNA): TGTGCCAGCAGTTTACCCTCAGCGGGAGGGCCTCGCGAGCAGTACTTC.

This chain uses TRBV14 with TRBJ1-4; TRBD1 agrees at 9 bases. V shed 5 bases, J shed 3 bases, and the junction held 7 bases outside the gene matches. Germline CDR1 SGHDN, CDR2 FVKESK. There are 16 residues in the CDR3. This CDR3 reads CASSGDRVFANEKLFF. The CDR3 bases are TGTGCCAGCAGCGGGGACAGGGTTTTTGCTAATGAAAAACTGTTTTTT.

This chain joins TRBV28 and TRBJ2-7, with D possibly TRBD2 on 6 matching bases. CDR3 length equals 14 residues. Germline V lookup: CDR1 MDHEN, CDR2 SYDVKM. V lost 1 base to trimming and J lost 5 bases, with 12 bases between them. CDR3 region: CASSLSGDFNEQYF. CDR3 sequence (DNA): TGTGCCAGCAGTTTATCGGGGGACTTTAACGAGCAGTACTTC. The full variable domain, in which reference TRBV28 and TRBJ2-7 provide the parts outside the CDR3, is DVKVTQSSRYLVKRTGEKVFLECVQDMDHENMFWYRQDPGLGLRLIYFSYDVKMKEKGDIPEGYSVSREKKERFSLILESASTNQTSMYLCASSLSGDFNEQYFGPGTRLTVT.

This clone was counted a single time. V is TRBV10-3 and J is TRBJ1-1; a weak D match, TRBD1 (6 bases). CDR1 is ENHRY and CDR2 is SYGVKD in the germline V gene. CDR3 length: 13 residues. V dropped 11 bases and J dropped 1 base, with 14 bases sitting between them. The DNA for the CDR3 is TGTGCCGTCGCGGGGGGCCCGAACACTGAAGCTTTCTTT. Its translation: CAVAGGPNTEAFF.

V is TRBV7-3 and J is TRBJ1-1, with unresolved D. In germline, CDR1 is SGHTA, CDR2 FQGTGA. Trimming took 5 bases from V and 1 from J, leaving 8 bases between them. This CDR3 has 13 amino acids. The chain's CDR3 is CASSTQKNTEAFF. The CDR3 DNA is TGTGCCAGCAGCACACAAAAGAACACTGAAGCTTTCTTT. The entire variable domain, with the rest obtained from reference TRBV7-3 and TRBJ1-1, is as follows: GAGVSQTPSNKVTEKGKYVELRCDPISGHTALYWYRQSLGQGPEFLIYFQGTGAADDSGLPNDRFFAVRPEGSVSTLKIQRTERGDSAVYLCASSTQKNTEAFFGQGTRLTVV.

The V call is TRBV29-1, the J call TRBJ1-2; no clear D gene. The CDR3 sequence is 15 residues long. V was cut by 0 bases and J by 4 bases, with 15 bases left in between. Germline CDR1 and CDR2: SQVTM and ANQGSEA. In nucleotides, the CDR3 is TGCAGCGTTGAAGATCTTGGGGAGCTCCTCTATGGCTACACCTTC. Translated, it gives CSVEDLGELLYGYTF.